This T cell receptor (beta chain) was observed in a study of blood T cell repertoires in COVID-19. The wider study: Samples representing acute and convalescent COVID-19 were sourced from the United States, Italy and Spain. PBMCs, B-cell-depleted T cells, or T cells provided the cDNA or gDNA that made up the material.

Authors' data handling: Cell counts per sample came from amplifying reference gene primers. The method was immunoSEQ multiplex PCR; TCRdb's version includes in-frame clones alone and lacks a portion of them. Clonal size and the V and J genes are those of that table, whereas D and trimming came from the DNA. The table lists more than 100,000 clones, approximately 87% of them singletons. CDR1 is MNHEY, CDR2 SMNVEV, per germline (reference sequence). V was clipped by 5 bases and J by 5 bases; unmatched bases: 7. This CDR3 region has 14 residues. The material sequenced was peripheral blood. The sequence derives from a man in his fifties with active COVID-19. The chain carries TRBV27 and TRBJ2-5; 8 nucleotides align to TRBD1. The CDR3 DNA follows: TGTGCCAGCAGTGACAGGGGTCATCCCGAGACCCAGTACTTC. It is translated as CASSDRGHPETQYF.